A selection of T cell receptor beta chains follows, all from one sample in a study of tissue T cells after allogeneic stem cell transplantation. This table comes from immunoSEQ multiplex PCR, and its TCRdb copy is limited to in-frame clones, with some not included. The sample lists some 5,200 clones; roughly 69% were seen once. The sequencing here drew on tissue from the colon, taken at autopsy. These receptors all stem from a female donor over 55 with lung cancer. The CDR3 runs from the conserved cysteine through the conserved F or W. The order of the fields is V gene, J gene, D gene, clone size, CDR3 protein, CDR3 DNA. The D gene is left open where the match is weak. Clone size appears in some rows only: once, few, many, or a class for an expanded clone.

TRBV6-1	TRBJ1-2	-	-	CASSEAILGHTPVYGYTF	TGTGCCAGCAGTGAAGCGATCCTTGGCCATACTCCGGTCTATGGCTACACCTTC
TRBV11-3	TRBJ2-7	-	-	CASSLRRGAYEQYF	TGTGCCAGCAGCTTACGTCGTGGGGCCTACGAGCAGTACTTC
TRBV3-1/TRBV3-2	TRBJ2-2	-	-	CASSGFGELFF	TGTGCCAGCAGTGGGTTCGGGGAGCTGTTTTTT
TRBV19	TRBJ2-7	TRBD2	-	CASSLTSGSSYEQYF	TGTGCCAGTAGTTTAACTAGCGGAAGCTCCTACGAGCAGTACTTC
TRBV29-1	TRBJ2-1	-	-	CSVGTGGGYNEQFF	TGCAGCGTTGGAACAGGGGGGGGATACAATGAGCAGTTCTTC
TRBV9	TRBJ2-5	-	-	CASSLGGVGETQYF	TGTGCCAGCAGCCTTGGCGGGGTGGGAGAGACCCAGTACTTC
TRBV6-1	TRBJ1-2	TRBD1	-	CASSEWGRGQGYTF	TGTGCCAGCAGTGAATGGGGGAGGGGGCAAGGCTACACCTTC
TRBV2	TRBJ2-1	-	-	CASSEATRYNEQFF	TGTGCCAGCAGTGAAGCGACGAGATACAATGAGCAGTTCTTC
TRBV4-3	TRBJ1-2	TRBD1	-	CASSQGGGRGRDGYTF	TGCGCCAGCAGCCAGGGGGGAGGCAGGGGGCGCGATGGCTACACCTTC
TRBV10-1	TRBJ1-6	-	-	CASSAGSNSPLHF	TGCGCCAGCAGTGCCGGATCCAATTCACCCCTCCACTTT
TRBV5-1	TRBJ1-1	TRBD1	once	CASSGGTGSSTEAFF	TGCGCCAGCAGCGGGGGGACAGGGAGTAGCACTGAAGCTTTCTTT
TRBV5-1	TRBJ2-5	TRBD1	-	CASSLWGQGSETQYF	TGCGCCAGCAGCTTGTGGGGACAGGGGTCCGAGACCCAGTACTTC
TRBV15	TRBJ2-1	TRBD2	-	CATSGGTSGYNEQFF	TGTGCCACCAGCGGCGGGACTAGCGGCTACAATGAGCAGTTCTTC
TRBV7-3	TRBJ2-7	-	-	CASSLGPAASYEQYF	TGTGCCAGCAGCTTAGGACCGGCAGCGTCCTACGAGCAGTACTTC
TRBV7-3	TRBJ1-1	-	-	CASSPGQSNTEAFF	TGTGCCAGCAGCCCTGGACAGAGTAACACTGAAGCTTTCTTT
TRBV7-8	TRBJ2-7	-	-	CASSLGGGDEQYF	TGTGCCAGCAGCTTAGGTGGGGGCGACGAGCAGTACTTC
TRBV5-1	TRBJ1-1	-	few	CASRRAAGGTEAFF	TGCGCCAGCAGGAGGGCAGCAGGAGGCACTGAAGCTTTCTTT
TRBV11-3	TRBJ2-1	-	-	CASSLTGGPVGQAYNEQFF	TGTGCCAGCAGCTTAACGGGGGGGCCGGTGGGACAGGCCTACAATGAGCAGTTCTTC
TRBV6-1	TRBJ1-1	-	-	CASSDQGTEAFF	TGTGCCAGCAGTGATCAGGGCACTGAAGCTTTCTTT
TRBV7-8	TRBJ2-7	TRBD2	-	CASSLGDPGRGEQYF	TGTGCCAGCAGCTTAGGGGACCCGGGGAGGGGCGAGCAGTACTTC
TRBV15	TRBJ2-3	-	-	CATSRVRGGSPDTQYF	TGTGCCACCAGCAGAGTCAGGGGCGGGAGCCCAGATACGCAGTATTTT
TRBV7-3	TRBJ2-1	TRBD2	-	CASSLYGAGAGEQFF	TGTGCCAGCAGCTTATATGGCGCGGGAGCGGGTGAGCAGTTCTTC